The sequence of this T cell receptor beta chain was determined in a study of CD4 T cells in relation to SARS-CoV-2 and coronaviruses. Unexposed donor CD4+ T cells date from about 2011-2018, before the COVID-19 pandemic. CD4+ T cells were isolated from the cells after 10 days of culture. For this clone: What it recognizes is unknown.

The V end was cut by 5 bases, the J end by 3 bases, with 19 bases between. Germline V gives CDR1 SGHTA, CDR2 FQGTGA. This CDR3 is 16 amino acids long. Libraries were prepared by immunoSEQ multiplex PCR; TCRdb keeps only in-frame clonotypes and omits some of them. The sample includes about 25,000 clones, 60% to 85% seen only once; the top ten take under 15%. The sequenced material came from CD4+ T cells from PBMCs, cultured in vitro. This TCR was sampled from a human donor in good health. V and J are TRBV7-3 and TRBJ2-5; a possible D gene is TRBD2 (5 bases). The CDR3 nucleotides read TGTGCCAGCAGCAGAGGCGTTATAGCGTTCGAAGAGACCCAGTACTTC. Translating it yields CASSRGVIAFEETQYF.